These 23 T cell receptor beta chains were sequenced from one sample in a study of OX40 agonist ivuxolimab in advanced cancers. The protocol was immunoSEQ multiplex PCR, while the TCRdb copy is restricted to in-frame clones and leaves out a portion. The profile shows approximately 73,000 clones, about 90% of them singletons. Sequencing was performed on CD4+ or CD8+ T cells sorted from blood, taken in a trial of the OX40 agonist ivuxolimab. These receptors originate from an adult with an advanced solid tumor such as melanoma, head and neck, liver or kidney cancer.

This rearrangement joins TRBV18 to TRBJ2-5, with D perhaps TRBD1 or TRBD2 (5 bases each). Germline CDR1 and CDR2: KGHSH and LQKENI. The CDR3 runs to 15 residues. Trimming cost V 3 bases and J 4 bases, with 15 bases left between them. CDR3 in amino acids: CASSPGDGFRETQYF. The CDR3 coding sequence is TGTGCCAGCTCACCCGGGGACGGTTTCCGAGAGACCCAGTACTTC. Using reference TRBV18 and TRBJ2-5 for the parts outside the CDR3, the full variable domain is NAGVMQNPRHLVRRRGQEARLRCSPMKGHSHVYWYRQLPEEGLKFMVYLQKENIIDESGMPKERFSAEFPKEGPSILRIQQVVRGDSAAYFCASSPGDGFRETQYFGPGTRLLVL.

Only one count was recorded for this clone. This chain connects TRBV9 to TRBJ1-5, with a weak D call TRBD1 (5 bases). V shed 4 bases and J shed 4 bases, with 15 bases lying between them. CDR3 size: 15 residues. Germline loops: CDR1 SGDLS, CDR2 YYNGEE. This chain's CDR3 is CASSPTGGGNQPQHF. DNA for the CDR3: TGTGCCAGCAGCCCGACCGGGGGGGGGAATCAGCCCCAGCATTTT.

The chain employs TRBV10-1 and TRBJ1-5; D is unclear. V lost 3 bases to trimming and J lost 3 bases, with 3 bases between them. Germline V gene data show CDR1 as WNHNN and CDR2 as SYGVQD (reference sequence). The CDR3 is 12 amino acids. CDR3 DNA: TGCGCCAGCAGTGATAACAATCAGCCCCAGCATTTT. Translated, it gives CASSDNNQPQHF.

This clone has just one count. V gene TRBV5-1 combines with J gene TRBJ2-7; 8 nucleotides match TRBD2. CDR1 is SGHRS and CDR2 is YFSETQ in the germline V gene. After removal of 4 bases from V and 3 bases from J, the junction contained 12 bases not matched to a gene. The CDR3 has 16 amino acids. Here the CDR3 reads CASSGVVSGTLYEQYF. As DNA, the CDR3 is TGCGCCAGCAGCGGCGTAGTTAGCGGGACTCTCTACGAGCAGTACTTC.

The gene calls are TRBV7-9 and TRBJ1-5; D gene ambiguous. V gave up 5 bases and J gave up 4 bases, with 15 bases separating them. CDR3 length: 15 amino acids. Germline V gene sequence: CDR1 SEHNR, CDR2 FQNEAQ (reference sequence). The CDR3 spells CASSLSSSPNQPQHF. Here the CDR3 DNA reads TGTGCCAGCAGCCTCTCCAGCAGTCCAAATCAGCCCCAGCATTTT.

The CDR3 DNA follows: TGCGCCAGCAGCATTCGCTCAGGGGGCCAAAACAATGAGCAGTTCTTC. This encodes CASSIRSGGQNNEQFF. This chain joins TRBV5-1 and TRBJ2-1; TRBD1 aligns across 8 bases. This CDR3 has 16 residues. CDR1 and CDR2 (germline): SGHRS, YFSETQ. V dropped 4 bases and J dropped 5; count of bases not matched to a gene: 11. Looking up the rest from reference TRBV5-1 and TRBJ2-1 gives the full variable domain: KAGVTQTPRYLIKTRGQQVTLSCSPISGHRSVSWYQQTPGQGLQFLFEYFSETQRNKGNFPGRFSGRQFSNSRSEMNVSTLELGDSALYLCASSIRSGGQNNEQFFGPGTRLTVL.

Remarks on this clone: The junction shows a germline mismatch at one end, possibly a read error. This sequence joins TRBV7-7 and TRBJ2-2; 8 nucleotides agree with TRBD2. The CDR3 is 15 residues long. The germline CDR1 and CDR2 sequences are SSHAT and FNYEAQ (reference sequence). In DNA, the CDR3 is TGTGCTAGCAGCAGCGGGAGAGGGAACACCGGGGAGCTGTTTTTT. Translation: CASSSGRGNTGELFF. Full variable domain (outside the CDR3, taken from reference TRBV7-7 and TRBJ2-2): GAGVSQSPRYKVTKRGQDVTLRCDPISSHATLYWYQQALGQGPEFLTYFNYEAQPDKSGLPSDRFSAERPEGSISTLTIQRTEQRDSAMYRCASSSGRGNTGELFFGEGSRLTVL.

The rearrangement links TRBV18 to TRBJ2-5; 10 bases agree with TRBD2. Trimming cost V 4 bases and J 1 base; bases outside gene matches: 3. The CDR3 is 15 amino acids. CDR1 KGHSH and CDR2 LQKENI come from the germline V gene. The CDR3 nucleotides read TGTGCCAGCTCACGGGCTAGCGGGGGCCAAGAGACCCAGTACTTC. Amino acid sequence: CASSRASGGQETQYF.

The chain has TRBV11-2 and TRBJ2-5, with 8 bases fitting TRBD2. The CDR3 runs 14 residues. The V and J ends lost 5 bases and 5 bases, in that order; junction bases with no gene match: 7. CDR1 is SGHAT and CDR2 is FQNNGV in the germline V gene. The CDR3 is CASSVGLVGETQYF. The DNA of the CDR3 is TGTGCCAGCAGCGTGGGACTAGTAGGTGAGACCCAGTACTTC. Full variable domain (outside the CDR3, taken from reference TRBV11-2 and TRBJ2-5): EAGVAQSPRYKIIEKRQSVAFWCNPISGHATLYWYQQILGQGPKLLIQFQNNGVVDDSQLPKDRFSAERLKGVDSTLKIQPAKLEDSAVYLCASSVGLVGETQYFGPGTRLLVL.

The genes are TRBV6-5 and TRBJ1-2; tentative D call: TRBD1 (5 bases). The V end was cut by 5 bases, the J end by 8 bases, with 18 bases between. This CDR3 has 14 residues. Per germline, CDR1 MNHEY and CDR2 SVGAGI. The CDR3 reads CASSPPGGLYGYTF. CDR3 DNA: TGTGCCAGCAGTCCCCCGGGGGGGTTATACGGCTACACCTTC.

V usage is TRBV5-1 and J usage is TRBJ2-2, with 7 bases identical to TRBD1. The CDR3 runs 15 residues. The germline V gene has CDR1 SGHRS and CDR2 YFSETQ. The junction had 6 bases not matched to a gene; V was cut back by 4 bases and J by 3 bases. CDR3 nucleotide sequence: TGCGCCAGCAGCCGAGGGACAGCGGACACCGGGGAGCTGTTTTTT. Amino acid sequence: CASSRGTADTGELFF.

The chain couples TRBV28 to TRBJ2-5; TRBD2 matches 9 bases. This CDR3 has 16 residues. Germline loops: CDR1 MDHEN, CDR2 SYDVKM. The J segment lost 5 bases and the V segment lost 2 bases, leaving 9 bases of the junction unmatched. The CDR3 coding sequence is TGTGCCAGCAGTTTAAGTAGCGGGGGCCTCCCCGAGACCCAGTACTTC. Its translation: CASSLSSGGLPETQYF.

The chain uses TRBV5-1 and TRBJ2-7; D call uncertain. This CDR3 is 13 amino acids long. Germline CDR1 reads SGHRS; CDR2 reads YFSETQ. The V and J ends lost 3 bases and 6 bases respectively, with 13 bases between them. CDR3 protein: CASSSGRSREQYF. The CDR3 DNA follows: TGCGCCAGCAGCTCTGGACGGTCGCGCGAGCAGTACTTC.

This chain joins TRBV27 and TRBJ2-4; D uncertain. CDR1 MNHEY and CDR2 SMNVEV come from the germline V gene (reference sequence). CDR3 size: 13 residues. Trimming took off 10 bases at V and 0 bases at J, with 10 bases between the two ends. CDR3 loop: CATEDLAKNIQYF. In DNA form, the CDR3 reads TGTGCCACCGAGGATCTAGCCAAAAACATTCAGTACTTC.

The V and J genes are TRBV10-3 and TRBJ2-3; TRBD2 is a possible D gene (6 bases). The CDR3 consists of 14 residues. Deletions cut 0 bases from V and 3 bases from J, with 7 bases between. Germline V gene lookup returns CDR1 ENHRY and CDR2 SYGVKD. CDR3 bases: TGTGCCATCAGTGAGTCCGGGAGAACAGATACGCAGTATTTT. Its protein is CAISESGRTDTQYF.

This clone is a singleton in its sample. The chain links TRBV6-5 to TRBJ2-6; D ambiguous. Per the germline V gene, CDR1 is MNHEY and CDR2 is SVGAGI. CDR3 length: 15 amino acids. Trimming took off 1 base at V and 1 base at J, with 5 bases between the two ends. CDR3 in DNA: TGTGCCAGCAGTTACTGGGAATCTGGGGCCAACGTCCTGACTTTC. Translation gives CASSYWESGANVLTF.

The V call is TRBV16, the J call TRBJ2-3, with D unclear. The germline V and J ends were trimmed by 0 bases and 4 bases, with 5 bases remaining between them. CDR3 length: 13 residues. Germline CDR1 reads KGHSY; CDR2 reads FQNENV. The CDR3 nucleotides read TGTGCCAGCAGCCAATCGGCGGCAGATACGCAGTATTTT. This translates into CASSQSAADTQYF.

This chain uses TRBV5-1 with TRBJ1-1, with D unclear. Trimming pared 2 bases from V and 0 bases from J, leaving 14 bases between. The CDR3 extends over 16 amino acids. Germline values: CDR1 SGHRS, CDR2 YFSETQ. This CDR3 reads CASSFEGGTMNTEAFF. The CDR3 DNA reads TGCGCCAGCAGCTTTGAGGGCGGCACCATGAACACTGAAGCTTTCTTT.

This chain joins TRBV18 and TRBJ2-6; D gene uncertain. The CDR3 covers 15 residues. CDR1 is KGHSH, CDR2 LQKENI, per germline. V was pared by 3 bases and J by 0 bases, with 6 bases between. This chain's CDR3 is CASSPYISGANVLTF. As DNA, the CDR3 is TGTGCCAGCTCACCTTATATCTCTGGGGCCAACGTCCTGACTTTC.

The chain links TRBV15 to TRBJ1-4, with TRBD1 as a possible D gene (6 bases). The germline gives CDR1 LNHNV, CDR2 YYDKDF (reference sequence). Between the trimmed V and J ends, which lost 1 base and 7 bases, there was a span of 13 bases. The CDR3 runs 15 residues. CDR3 in amino acids: CATSRGTGLSEKLFF. The CDR3 bases are TGTGCCACCAGCAGAGGAACAGGGTTGAGTGAAAAACTGTTTTTT.

The DNA for the CDR3 is TGTGCCAACCCGCTAGCGGTATACGAGCAGTACTTC. Protein: CANPLAVYEQYF. The chain links TRBV11-3 to TRBJ2-7; 7 bases map to TRBD2. Germline CDR1 is SGHNT and CDR2 is YENEEA. The CDR3 length is 12 residues. With 10 bases clipped from V and 4 bases from J, the junction kept 7 bases outside the gene matches.

The rearrangement joins TRBV5-4 to TRBJ2-1; tentative D call: TRBD1 (5 bases). The CDR3 is 14 residues long. V was clipped by 1 base and J by 3 bases, with 8 bases between them. The germline V gene encodes CDR1 SGHNT and CDR2 YYREEE (reference sequence). The CDR3 coding sequence is TGTGCCAGCAGCTTGTGGGGCAGCTACAATGAGCAGTTCTTC. Its translation is CASSLWGSYNEQFF.

V gene TRBV6-6 combines with J gene TRBJ2-2; perhaps TRBD2 as D (5 bases). Trimming shortened V by 7 bases and J by 1 base, and 10 bases separated the two germline ends. Germline V CDR1 and CDR2: MNHNY, SVGAGI (reference sequence). The CDR3 spans 14 residues. The CDR3 DNA reads TGTGCCAGCACTTCGGACTGGAACACCGGGGAGCTGTTTTTT. This codes for CASTSDWNTGELFF.